This record looks at one T cell receptor (beta chain) sequence and its context. Its antigen specificity is not known. A much larger clone lies one base from this, so it may be a read error. This sample stems from a study of blood T cells in healthy people across ages (dated by TCRdb to the mid-2010s). As for the study more broadly: Template switching captured roughly one uniquely barcoded TCR beta cDNA molecule per two T cells in model experiments. The study measured age-related changes in TCR beta repertoire diversity using deep sequencing normalized with unique cDNA molecular identifiers. The donors were split into four age groups: young (average 16 years), middle-aged (39), aged (about 62) and long-lived (more than 80). To avoid experimental bias, donors of different ages were distributed randomly across sequencing lanes. Using the same blood draw, the study looked at two additional independent replicas of 1 million unique cDNA reads for two donors, one aged 18 to 30 and the other aged 80 or older. The study at large found these results: The percentage of naive T cells measured by flow cytometry correlated strongly with observed TCR beta diversity. Observed TCR beta diversity per million T cells fell roughly linearly with age, and a significant reduction was already apparent by age roughly 40. Estimates of total diversity based on one million sequenced T cells were regarded as lower bounds and as underestimates. Bulk unsorted PBMC profiling prevented conclusive comparison of naive and antigen-experienced compartments. The long-lived group showed more naive CD4+ T cells, fewer expanded clones and increased TCR diversity than the aged group, suggesting age selection. Because donor CMV infection status was unknown, age-related changes in expanded clonotypes were potentially confounded.

Per the germline V gene (reference sequence), SEHNR is the CDR1 and FQNEAQ is the CDR2. Spanning cysteine to phenylalanine, the CDR3 consists of 12 amino acids. Only the CDR3 portion is preserved as DNA: 36 bases, with reading frame beginning at the first base. Trimming at the junction amounts to 3 bases on V and 6 bases on J, and the germline ends lie 5 bases apart. The library relied on 5' RACE. Data came from an Illumina HiSeq 2500. A second roughly 7 to 11 cycle PCR used a sample-barcoded 5' primer and a J-beta primer mix. A template-switch 5' adaptor carrying 12 random nucleotides introduced a unique molecular identifier onto each TCR beta cDNA molecule. At least 2.5 million CDR3-containing paired-end reads were obtained from each sample. The Mint cDNA synthesis kit, primed by a TRBC-specific oligonucleotide, was used to synthesize first-strand cDNA from all RNA. After uracil-DNA glycosylase treatment, a first 18-cycle PCR used universal primers M1SS and BC2_uni_R on all cDNA. The authors' analysis ran thus. For normalization, 1 million high-quality reads were randomly selected from each sample, with every read carrying a distinct molecular identifier. Reads with shared molecular identifiers were discarded instead of being binned into consensus sequences. MiTCR, set to a Q25 quality threshold and the strictest error-elimination algorithm, was used for CDR3 identification, clonotype clustering and error correction. Lower-bound total TCR beta diversity was estimated with a nonparametric unseen species model using Euler transformation. TCRdb cleaned the public reads at Q25 with fastp, built clones with MiXCR and kept in-frame beta chains. Rows with a matching CDR3 protein are joined into one entry that keeps the most common DNA and genes. In this record, the V and J calls reflect TCRdb's handling and not the investigators' own analysis. The sample contains about 1.5 million distinct CDR3 sequences, less than 45% of them found a single time. The top ten clonotypes cover roughly 3.7% of the sample.

The donors were around 39 Caucasian individuals from Russia, aged 6 to 90 years, who were systemically healthy. Each donor gave about 9.7 milliliters of peripheral blood, drawn into EDTA-treated Vacutainer tubes. Ficoll-Paque density-gradient centrifugation was used to isolate PBMCs, with at least 6.5 million obtained per sample. Trizol reagent was used to extract total RNA from the PBMCs, yielding at least 6 micrograms per sample. For every donor, an aliquot of PBMCs went through flow cytometry to measure the percentages of naive CD45RAhigh/CD27high T cells. Source material: blood. The sequence came from a woman under 30 in good health. The chain couples TRBV7-9 to TRBJ2-2; confidence is insufficient to name the D gene. The CDR3 loop reads CASSFNPGELFF. The DNA sequence is given as TGTGCCAGCAGCTTTAACCCCGGGGAGCTGTTTTTT.